This passage covers 18 T cell receptor beta chains from one sample sequenced in a study of T cell changes during pregnancy in multiple sclerosis. The table came from immunoSEQ multiplex PCR; TCRdb's copy has only in-frame clones and leaves some out. The sample holds tens of thousands of clones, 91% seen once. Material: peripheral blood, obtained after pregnancy. The receptors stem from a female donor in good health, enrolled as a control in a pregnancy study.

This clone was detected only once. V is TRBV2 and J is TRBJ2-1, with 7 bases identical to TRBD2. This CDR3 contains 13 residues. The V gene end was trimmed by 7 bases and the J gene end by 7 bases; junction bases not matched to a gene: 7. Germline CDR1 reads SNHLY; CDR2 reads FYNNEI. CDR3 loop: CASKGGEANEQFF. The CDR3, as DNA: TGTGCCAGCAAGGGAGGGGAGGCAAATGAGCAGTTCTTC.

The chain uses TRBV5-1 and TRBJ2-7; D is possibly TRBD1 (5 bases). Trimming cost V 0 bases and J 5 bases, with 18 bases left between them. The CDR3 runs 16 residues. CDR1 is SGHRS, CDR2 YFSETQ, per germline. CDR3 DNA sequence: TGCGCCAGCAGCTTGGCATTAACAGGCGCCGCAGACGAGCAGTACTTC. Translating it yields CASSLALTGAADEQYF.

The chain joins TRBV30 to TRBJ1-2; D perhaps matches TRBD1 (6 bases). Trimming left V 0 bases short and J 5 bases short, with 7 bases between. The CDR3 length is 12 residues. The V gene's germline CDR1 is GTSNPN and CDR2 SVGIG (reference sequence). The CDR3 region has the DNA TGTGCCTGGAGTGTAGGGACATATGGCTACACCTTC. It yields the protein CAWSVGTYGYTF.

The chain employs TRBV4-1 and TRBJ2-7; D gene unclear. Germline-derived CDR1 and CDR2 are MGHRA and YSYEKL. Deletions cut 4 bases from V and 0 bases from J, with 13 bases between. There are 15 residues in the CDR3. CDR3 protein: CASSPQAGPSYEQYF. The CDR3 DNA follows: TGCGCCAGCAGCCCTCAGGCAGGTCCCTCCTACGAGCAGTACTTC.

This clone came up once. J is TRBJ2-7 and V is TRBV7-9; a weak D match, TRBD2 (6 bases). This CDR3 contains 14 residues. Deletions cut 5 bases from V and 0 bases from J, with 11 bases between. Germline assignment: CDR1 SEHNR and CDR2 FQNEAQ (reference sequence). The CDR3 nucleotides are TGTGCCAGCAGCCCCGCGGGGCGCTCCTACGAGCAGTACTTC. Encoded protein: CASSPAGRSYEQYF.

This clone turned up a few times. The chain employs TRBV9 and TRBJ1-1; 7 bases match TRBD1. V lost 3 bases and J lost 0; bases outside the gene matches: 2. Germline CDR1 reads SGDLS; CDR2 reads YYNGEE. The CDR3 length is 14 residues. This CDR3 reads CASSGGQLNTEAFF. The CDR3 DNA reads TGTGCCAGCAGCGGGGGACAGTTGAACACTGAAGCTTTCTTT. Supplemented by reference TRBV9 and TRBJ1-1, the full variable domain reads DSGVTQTPKHLITATGQRVTLRCSPRSGDLSVYWYQQSLDQGLQFLIQYYNGEERAKGNILERFSAQQFPDLHSELNLSSLELGDSALYFCASSGGQLNTEAFFGQGTRLTVV.

V usage is TRBV4-3 and J usage is TRBJ2-2, with a possible D match to TRBD1 (6 bases). Germline CDR1 and CDR2: LGHNA and YSLEER. The V and J ends lost 2 bases and 7 bases respectively, with 14 bases between them. The CDR3 totals 15 residues. The CDR3 DNA reads TGCGCCAGCAGCCAATTTGCAGGGGAAATCGGGGAGCTGTTTTTT. It translates to CASSQFAGEIGELFF.

The CDR3 region has the DNA TGTGCCAGCAGCGTAGTTGACAGTGGGAACACTGAAGCTTTCTTT. Translation gives CASSVVDSGNTEAFF. The chain joins TRBV9 to TRBJ1-1, with D tentatively TRBD1 (5 bases). Trimming removed 0 bases at V and 1 base at J, with 10 bases between. The length of the CDR3 is 15 residues. Germline V lookup: CDR1 SGDLS, CDR2 YYNGEE.

V usage is TRBV5-6 and J usage is TRBJ2-3; D not resolved. The CDR3 spans 13 residues. Looked up from germline, CDR1 is SGHDT and CDR2 is YYEEEE. V was shortened by 4 bases and J by 2 bases, with 8 bases between the two germline ends. CDR3 bases: TGTGCCAGCAGCCGTTCCTACACAGATACGCAGTATTTT. Translating gives CASSRSYTDTQYF.

The chain combines TRBV4-3 with TRBJ1-4; 8 positions agree with TRBD1. The J segment lost 8 bases and the V segment lost 0 bases, leaving 5 bases of the junction unmatched. CDR3 length: 15 residues. Germline-derived CDR1 and CDR2 are LGHNA and YSLEER. The CDR3 DNA sequence: TGCGCCAGCAGCCAAGATCGGACAGGGAGGGAAAAACTGTTTTTT. Its translation is CASSQDRTGREKLFF.

This clone has only a few counts. V usage is TRBV25-1 and J usage is TRBJ1-2; tentative D call: TRBD1 (5 bases). The CDR3 sequence is 12 residues long. CDR1 and CDR2 from the germline V gene are MGHDK and SYGVNS. V shed 8 bases and J shed 2 bases, with 9 bases lying between them. CDR3 DNA sequence: TGTGCCAGCGCACAGGTGAACTATGGCTACACCTTC. Its protein product is CASAQVNYGYTF.

The chain links TRBV5-1 to TRBJ1-2; 8 bases agree with TRBD1. V shed 0 bases, J shed 8 bases, and the junction held 3 bases outside the gene matches. Germline V CDR1 and CDR2: SGHRS, YFSETQ. CDR3 size: 13 residues. The CDR3 here is CASSLGQGRGYTF. Written as DNA, the CDR3 is TGCGCCAGCAGCTTGGGACAGGGGAGAGGCTACACCTTC. The full variable domain, completed using reference TRBV5-1 and TRBJ1-2, is KAGVTQTPRYLIKTRGQQVTLSCSPISGHRSVSWYQQTPGQGLQFLFEYFSETQRNKGNFPGRFSGRQFSNSRSEMNVSTLELGDSALYLCASSLGQGRGYTFGSGTRLTVV.

The chain combines TRBV7-8 with TRBJ1-4; 10 nucleotides agree with TRBD1. The V and J ends lost 5 bases and 7 bases, in that order; junction bases with no gene match: 7. The CDR3 is made up of 15 amino acids. The V gene's germline CDR1 is SGHVS and CDR2 FQNEAQ. CDR3: CASSAPGQGCEKLFF. In DNA form, the CDR3 reads TGTGCCAGCAGCGCCCCGGGACAGGGGTGTGAAAAACTGTTTTTT.

The chain links TRBV30 to TRBJ2-3; D not resolved. V lost 2 bases and J lost 0, with 15 bases in between. This CDR3 is 16 amino acids long. Germline V gene lookup returns CDR1 GTSNPN and CDR2 SVGIG (reference sequence). This CDR3 reads CAWSIEVISSTDTQYF. CDR3 sequence (DNA): TGTGCCTGGAGTATTGAGGTTATATCGAGCACAGATACGCAGTATTTT. Full variable domain (rest looked up from reference TRBV30 and TRBJ2-3): SQTIHQWPATLVQPVGSPLSLECTVEGTSNPNLYWYRQAAGRGLQLLFYSVGIGQISSEVPQNLSASRPQDRQFILSSKKLLLSDSGFYLCAWSIEVISSTDTQYFGPGTRLTVL.

This rearrangement joins TRBV6-5 to TRBJ2-1; TRBD1 matches at 9 bases. The CDR3 loop spans 15 amino acids. J lost 7 bases, V lost 2 bases, and 6 bases had no gene match. Germline assignment: CDR1 MNHEY and CDR2 SVGAGI. The CDR3, as DNA: TGTGCCAGCAGTTACGGGCGGACAGGGGTAAATGAGCAGTTCTTC. It codes for CASSYGRTGVNEQFF.

This CDR3 reads CASSPLGTLPLVNTEAFF. For the CDR3, the DNA is TGTGCCAGCAGCCCCCTCGGGACACTACCTCTAGTGAACACTGAAGCTTTCTTT. V usage is TRBV12-1 and J usage is TRBJ1-1; the table's D call, TRBD1, has no DNA check behind it. TRBV12-1 is annotated as a pseudogene. The CDR3 consists of 18 residues.

The chain uses TRBV2 and TRBJ1-1; 7 nucleotides align to TRBD1. Unmatched junction bases numbered 7, after V lost 6 bases and J lost 0 bases. This CDR3 has 15 amino acids. Germline V gives CDR1 SNHLY, CDR2 FYNNEI. In DNA, the CDR3 is TGTGCCAGCAGGGTCGACAGGGCCCTGAACACTGAAGCTTTCTTT. Amino acids: CASRVDRALNTEAFF.

This clone was detected only a few times. The V and J genes are TRBV7-9 and TRBJ1-2; D ambiguous. CDR1 is SEHNR, CDR2 FQNEAQ, per germline (reference sequence). The CDR3 length is 13 residues. The V end lost 7 bases, the J end lost 6 bases, and 15 bases lay between the germline ends. The CDR3 sequence: CASNAGNGDGYTF. CDR3 sequence (DNA): TGTGCCAGCAACGCGGGGAACGGCGATGGCTACACCTTC. The whole variable domain, remainder taken from reference TRBV7-9 and TRBJ1-2, is DTGVSQNPRHKITKRGQNVTFRCDPISEHNRLYWYRQTLGQGPEFLTYFQNEAQLEKSRLLSDRFSAERPKGSFSTLEIQRTEQGDSAMYLCASNAGNGDGYTFGSGTRLTVV.